The 27 T cell receptor beta chains reported below all come from one sample, sequenced in a study of response to subunit inactivated influenza vaccine. TCRdb ran MiXCR on the RT-PCR reads and lists one entry per CDR3 protein. The table shows 800,000 or so distinct CDR3 sequences, with over 20% occurring only once. The sequenced sample was PBMCs from blood, obtained 5 days after vaccination. The source of these receptors is a man aged 50 or older who received an inactivated influenza vaccine.

V usage is TRBV5-1 and J usage is TRBJ1-1, with D possibly TRBD1 on 6 matching bases. CDR1 and CDR2 (germline): SGHRS, YFSETQ. This CDR3 is 15 amino acids long. With 5 bases removed from V and 7 bases from J, the gap between germline ends came to 21 bases. CDR3 sequence: CASSRPGGGRFEAFF. CDR3 sequence (DNA): TGCGCCAGCAGTCGCCCTGGGGGGGGCCGCTTTGAAGCTTTCTTT.

The V and J genes are TRBV6-2 or TRBV6-3 and TRBJ2-1; the match to TRBD1 covers 7 bases. V was pared by 5 bases and J by 2 bases, with 6 bases of the junction left unmatched. CDR3 length: 15 residues. In germline, CDR1 is MNHEY, CDR2 SVGEGT. Here the CDR3 DNA reads TGTGCCAGCAGTACTACAGGGGACCCCTACAATGAGCAGTTCTTC. Translated, it gives CASSTTGDPYNEQFF.

The V call is TRBV7-9, the J call TRBJ1-1, with D possibly matching TRBD1 (6 bases). The CDR3 has 14 residues. Trimming took 0 bases from V and 4 from J, leaving 9 bases between them. The germline V gene has CDR1 SEHNR and CDR2 FQNEAQ (reference sequence). CDR3 bases: TGTGCCAGCAGCTTAGCAGGGGGTCTCACTGAAGCTTTCTTT. Its translation is CASSLAGGLTEAFF.

This chain uses TRBV4-3 with TRBJ1-3; weak D call: TRBD1 (5 bases). V was shortened by 0 bases and J by 6 bases, with 12 bases between the two germline ends. Germline CDR1 reads LGHNA; CDR2 reads YSLEER. This CDR3 has 15 amino acids. The DNA for the CDR3 is TGCGCCAGCAGCCAAGATGCACGGGGGATAAACACCATATATTTT. Protein sequence: CASSQDARGINTIYF.

This clonotype was seen a few times. The chain joins TRBV6-1 to TRBJ2-7; possibly TRBD2 for D (6 bases). Germline CDR1 and CDR2: MNHNS and SASEGT. V lost 5 bases and J 0 bases, leaving 11 bases between the germline ends. This CDR3 is built from 14 residues. Here the CDR3 DNA reads TGTGCCAGCAGTAGGAGGGCGGTCTCCTACGAGCAGTACTTC. It yields the protein CASSRRAVSYEQYF.

In DNA form, the CDR3 reads TGTGCCAGCAGTTTTTGGGCGGCTACGAACACCGGGGAGCTGTTTTTT. It translates to CASSFWAATNTGELFF. This chain joins TRBV27 and TRBJ2-2, with D uncertain. The V and J ends lost 3 bases and 0 bases respectively, with 11 bases between them. This CDR3 region has 16 residues. CDR1 is MNHEY and CDR2 is SMNVEV in the germline V gene (reference sequence).

In its sample, this clonotype was seen a few times. This rearrangement joins TRBV6-2 or TRBV6-3 to TRBJ2-5; D remains ambiguous. Germline values: CDR1 MNHEY, CDR2 SVGEGT. This CDR3 has 16 amino acids. Between the trimmed V and J ends, which lost 0 bases and 0 bases, there was a span of 11 bases. As DNA, the CDR3 is TGTGCCAGCAGTTACTCGGCAGGATCCTACCAAGAGACCCAGTACTTC. It is translated as CASSYSAGSYQETQYF.

This clonotype has a handful of counts. The genes are TRBV29-1 and TRBJ2-1; D might be TRBD1 (5 bases). CDR3 length: 14 amino acids. Germline V CDR1 and CDR2: SQVTM, ANQGSEA. Trimming left V 0 bases short and J 4 bases short, with 10 bases between. The CDR3 protein is CSVEDRTPYNEQFF. The CDR3 nucleotides read TGCAGCGTTGAAGACCGGACACCTTACAATGAGCAGTTCTTC.

This clonotype appeared a few times. The gene calls are TRBV7-8 and TRBJ2-7, with 9 bases aligning to TRBD1. The CDR3 is made up of 13 amino acids. Trimming removed 5 bases from V and 9 bases from J; junction bases left unmatched: 8. CDR1 is SGHVS and CDR2 is FQNEAQ in the germline V gene. CDR3 loop: CASSPDRGYWQYF. CDR3 sequence (DNA): TGTGCCAGCAGCCCGGACAGGGGCTATTGGCAGTACTTC.

The rearrangement joins TRBV9 to TRBJ2-3; 8 bases line up with TRBD1. This CDR3 contains 15 residues. V shed 3 bases, J shed 2 bases, and the junction held 5 bases outside the gene matches. Germline loops: CDR1 SGDLS, CDR2 YYNGEE. The CDR3 loop is CASSEQTGATDTQYF. The DNA for the CDR3 is TGTGCCAGCAGCGAACAGACAGGGGCCACAGATACGCAGTATTTT. Full variable domain (missing parts from reference TRBV9 and TRBJ2-3): DSGVTQTPKHLITATGQRVTLRCSPRSGDLSVYWYQQSLDQGLQFLIQYYNGEERAKGNILERFSAQQFPDLHSELNLSSLELGDSALYFCASSEQTGATDTQYFGPGTRLTVL.

CDR3 DNA sequence: TGTGCCAGCAGCCGACTGGGGGCCTCCTATAATTCACCCCTCCACTTT. Amino acids: CASSRLGASYNSPLHF. The V and J genes are TRBV11-2 and TRBJ1-6, with D perhaps TRBD1 (6 bases). The CDR3 is 16 residues long. Trimming shortened V by 5 bases and J by 0 bases, and 11 bases separated the two germline ends. Germline V gives CDR1 SGHAT, CDR2 FQNNGV.

This clonotype has only one observation. The chain carries TRBV5-1 and TRBJ1-6; weak D call: TRBD1 (6 bases). Germline CDR1 reads SGHRS; CDR2 reads YFSETQ. There are 16 residues in the CDR3. Trimming pared 4 bases from V and 7 bases from J, leaving 18 bases between. This chain's CDR3 is CASSTTGKKVNSPLHF. DNA for the CDR3: TGCGCCAGCAGCACCACAGGGAAGAAAGTGAATTCACCCCTCCACTTT.

The chain's CDR3 is CASSLQGQGDTQYF. In DNA, the CDR3 is TGTGCCAGCAGCTTACAGGGGCAAGGAGATACGCAGTATTTT. The rearrangement links TRBV7-2 to TRBJ2-3, with D maybe TRBD1 (6 bases). V shed 2 bases and J shed 5 bases, with 11 bases lying between them. Looked up from germline, CDR1 is SGHTA and CDR2 is FQGNSA. The CDR3 spans 14 residues.

This clonotype turned up a few times. The gene calls are TRBV12-3 or TRBV12-4 and TRBJ2-1; 7 bases agree with TRBD2. There are 13 residues in the CDR3. Losses at the gene ends were 3 bases for V and 9 bases for J; bases not matched to a gene: 5. This CDR3 is CASSFRTGGEQFF. In DNA, the CDR3 is TGTGCCAGCAGTTTCAGAACGGGAGGTGAGCAGTTCTTC.

This clonotype was seen once. The chain has TRBV20-1 and TRBJ1-1; D remains ambiguous. Germline V CDR1 and CDR2: DFQATT, SNEGSKA (reference sequence). The CDR3 sequence is 14 residues long. The V end was cut by 3 bases, the J end by 0 bases, with 11 bases between. The DNA for the CDR3 is TGCAGTGCTAGCTTGGCGGGTATGAACACTGAAGCTTTCTTT. Protein: CSASLAGMNTEAFF.

The rearrangement joins TRBV19 to TRBJ2-1, with TRBD1 matching over 10 bases. Germline V gene sequence: CDR1 LNHDA, CDR2 SQIVND (reference sequence). V dropped 3 bases and J dropped 3; count of bases not matched to a gene: 5. The CDR3 contains 16 residues. The CDR3 nucleotides are TGTGCCAGTAGTATGGTCGGGACAGGGGTCTACAATGAGCAGTTCTTC. Protein: CASSMVGTGVYNEQFF.

This clonotype appeared a few times. The J gene is TRBJ1-4, the V gene TRBV4-3; a weak D match, TRBD1 (5 bases). This CDR3 comprises 15 residues. Germline lookup yields CDR1 LGHNA and CDR2 YSLEER. V was clipped by 2 bases and J by 2 bases, with 9 bases between them. DNA of the CDR3: TGCGCCAGCAGCCAATACGAGGGGACTAATGAAAAACTGTTTTTT. Translation gives CASSQYEGTNEKLFF.

This clonotype was counted only a few times. The gene calls are TRBV12-3 or TRBV12-4 and TRBJ1-6, with D unclear. The length of the CDR3 is 15 residues. Trimming took 6 bases from V and 9 from J, leaving 18 bases between them. DNA for the CDR3: TGTGCCAGCAGCCCACCGGGTCGTTCCCGTTCACCCCTCCACTTT. Its protein is CASSPPGRSRSPLHF.

The gene calls are TRBV4-1 and TRBJ2-5; tentative D call: TRBD2 (6 bases). Germline lookup yields CDR1 MGHRA and CDR2 YSYEKL. This CDR3 is built from 13 residues. Trimming removed 4 bases from V and 5 bases from J, with 11 bases in between. The CDR3 nucleotides are TGCGCCAGCAGCCGGACTAATGGGGAGACCCAGTACTTC. Translated: CASSRTNGETQYF.

The sample holds a few counts of this clonotype. This chain links TRBV3-1 with TRBJ1-5, with a weak D call TRBD1 (5 bases). V lost 0 bases and J 7 bases, leaving 7 bases between the germline ends. CDR3 length: 13 amino acids. From germline, CDR1 is LGHDT and CDR2 YNNKEL (reference sequence). In DNA form, the CDR3 reads TGTGCCAGCAGCCAAGAGAGGGGACAGCCCCAGCATTTT. It is translated as CASSQERGQPQHF.

This chain connects TRBV7-2 to TRBJ2-7; 9 bases fit TRBD1. The junction had 6 bases not matched to a gene; V was cut back by 5 bases and J by 1 base. This CDR3 contains 15 residues. Germline V gene lookup returns CDR1 SGHTA and CDR2 FQGNSA. CDR3 sequence: CASSKRTGVSYEQYF. In DNA, the CDR3 is TGTGCCAGCAGCAAAAGGACAGGGGTTTCCTACGAGCAGTACTTC.

The chain recombines TRBV7-9 with TRBJ2-7, with 7 bases lining up with TRBD1. Germline V gene data show CDR1 as SEHNR and CDR2 as FQNEAQ (reference sequence). The junction had 9 bases not matched to a gene; V was cut back by 4 bases and J by 0 bases. CDR3 length equals 16 residues. The CDR3 nucleotides read TGTGCCAGCAGCTCAAGGGACAGTTATAGCTCCTACGAGCAGTACTTC. This codes for CASSSRDSYSSYEQYF.

This clonotype appeared a few times. This chain connects TRBV5-1 to TRBJ2-1; D gene ambiguous. V was clipped by 0 bases and J by 9 bases, with 10 bases between them. The CDR3 consists of 13 residues. Germline V gene lookup returns CDR1 SGHRS and CDR2 YFSETQ. CDR3 sequence reads: CASSLVEGTEQFF. In DNA, the CDR3 is TGCGCCAGCAGCTTGGTCGAAGGTACTGAGCAGTTCTTC.

V usage is TRBV5-5 and J usage is TRBJ1-4; possibly TRBD1 for D (5 bases). The germline CDR1 and CDR2 sequences are SGHKS and YYEKEE (reference sequence). The CDR3 loop spans 14 amino acids. The V end was cut by 0 bases, the J end by 11 bases, with 14 bases between. The CDR3 here is CASSLAREGGKLFF. CDR3 sequence (DNA): TGTGCCAGCAGCTTGGCCAGGGAAGGAGGGAAACTGTTTTTT.

The table lists this clonotype with a few counts. The V and J genes are TRBV9 and TRBJ2-3; the D gene could be TRBD1 or TRBD2 (5 bases each). The CDR3 runs 15 residues. The V end was cut by 4 bases, the J end by 3 bases, with 15 bases between. Germline CDR1 is SGDLS and CDR2 is YYNGEE. The CDR3, as DNA: TGTGCCAGCAGCCGCTCAGGGTGGAGGACAGATACGCAGTATTTT. It codes for CASSRSGWRTDTQYF.

The CDR3 DNA is TGTGCCAGCAGTTCAGGCTACAGGGAATATAGCAATCAGCCCCAGCATTTT. It codes for CASSSGYREYSNQPQHF. The chain links TRBV28 to TRBJ1-5; TRBD1 might be the D (6 bases). Germline loops: CDR1 MDHEN, CDR2 SYDVKM. The germline V and J ends were trimmed by 4 bases and 0 bases, with 16 bases remaining between them. This CDR3 contains 17 residues.

This rearrangement joins TRBV29-1 to TRBJ1-1, with 7 nucleotides matching TRBD1. Germline CDR1 is SQVTM and CDR2 is ANQGSEA. V shed 6 bases and J 1 base; nucleotides not matched to a gene: 8. This CDR3 contains 14 residues. The CDR3 bases are TGCAGCGTAGGGACAGTCTTAACGAACACTGAAGCTTTCTTT. Residues: CSVGTVLTNTEAFF.